This T cell receptor (beta chain) stems from a study of T-cell memory formation after mild COVID-19. To note about this clonotype: Its matching antigen is unknown.

Trimming took off 3 bases at V and 7 bases at J, with 22 bases between the two ends. CDR3 size: 16 residues. The V gene's germline CDR1 is DFQATT and CDR2 SNEGSKA (reference sequence). UMIs and sample barcodes were carried by the TCR alpha and TCR beta cDNA libraries that 5'RACE produced using constant-segment primers. TCRdb re-called the 5' RACE reads through MiXCR, storing one row per CDR3 protein. This table has 350,000 to 550,000 distinct CDR3 sequences, under 20% appearing once. Study-wide findings and caveats: Among CD4+ contracting clones, most were CM and EM, and CD8+ ones EMRA. Later expanders leaned CD4+, whereas clones that contracted between day 15 and 85 were balanced CD4/CD8.

The TCR was taken from a man between 18 and 29 years old who had mild COVID-19 (a few samples of this study predate the infection). Cell type and time point are not known. Sequencing used PBMCs or a T cell subset sorted from them (not recorded which). The chain uses TRBV20-1 and TRBJ2-1; possible D gene TRBD1, 5 bases. CDR3 sequence reads: CSASQFVGQKANEQFF. The DNA of the CDR3 is TGCAGTGCTAGTCAGTTCGTGGGGCAAAAGGCTAATGAGCAGTTCTTC.